This TCR beta chain emerged from a study of blood T cells in healthy people across ages. Findings and limits, study-wide: Diversity figures derived from one million T cells were judged to underestimate the true value. Whereas aged donors had fewer naive CD4+ cells, long-lived donors had more of them and higher diversity. Unsorted PBMC input precluded a conclusive naive versus antigen-experienced comparison.

Only a few counts were recorded for this clonotype. Its matching antigen is unknown. The second PCR ran about 6 to 12 cycles with a sample-barcoded 5' primer and J-beta primers. TCRdb ran MiXCR on the 5' RACE reads and lists one entry per CDR3 protein. The table records about 1.4 million distinct CDR3 sequences, around 59% of them present only once. CDR3 length: 14 amino acids. CDR1 and CDR2 (germline): DFQATT, SNEGSKA (reference sequence). With 7 bases removed from V and 5 bases from J, the gap between germline ends came to 15 bases. The source material was blood. This sequence was found in a man aged 18 to 29 in good health. The chain carries TRBV20-1 and TRBJ1-6, with D perhaps TRBD1 (5 bases). CDR3 sequence: CSVLQGFDNSPLHF. The CDR3 DNA follows: TGCAGTGTTCTCCAGGGATTCGATAATTCACCCCTCCACTTT.